The 27 T cell receptor beta chains presented below share a single source sample, sequenced in a study of cytomegalovirus exposure and HLA in healthy donors. This PCR relied on a set of 60 Vbeta primers and 13 Jbeta primers. Profiled with immunoSEQ multiplex PCR; TCRdb holds only in-frame clones, not every one. The repertoire holds some 130,000 clones, with around two thirds as singletons. Material for sequencing was PBMCs. The receptors stem from a woman aged 40 to 49 in good health and CMV-seronegative.

A word on this clone: At one end the junction does not follow the germline gene, possibly because of a read error. The chain is built from TRBV5-4 and TRBJ2-1, with TRBD1 matching over 7 bases. This CDR3 comprises 15 residues. Germline assignment: CDR1 SGHNT and CDR2 YYREEE (reference sequence). In DNA form, the CDR3 reads TGTGCCAGCAGCCTGACGACAGGGAGCTACAATGAGCAGCTCTTC. Translated: CASSLTTGSYNEQLF.

The chain has TRBV2 and TRBJ1-5, with 7 positions matching TRBD1. V lost 8 bases, J lost 4 bases, and 5 bases stayed unmatched. Germline values: CDR1 SNHLY, CDR2 FYNNEI. The CDR3 totals 13 residues. The CDR3, as DNA: TGTGCCAGCGACAGGGTCGAAAATCAGCCCCAGCATTTT. Protein: CASDRVENQPQHF. Filled out from reference TRBV2 and TRBJ1-5, the complete variable domain reads EPEVTQTPSHQVTQMGQEVILRCVPISNHLYFYWYRQILGQKVEFLVSFYNNEISEKSEIFDDQFSVERPDGSNFTLKIRSTKLEDSAMYFCASDRVENQPQHFGDGTRLSIL.

This clone was seen more than once but under ten times. V and J are TRBV7-9 and TRBJ2-5; the D gene is possibly TRBD2 (6 bases). The end of the DNA fits TRBJ2-7 better, so the J call may be wrong. CDR1 and CDR2 (germline): SEHNR, FQNEAQ (reference sequence). The CDR3 totals 14 residues. The CDR3 coding sequence is TGTGCCAGCAGCTCCTGGAGGGGCTCCTACGAGCAGTACTTC. It yields the protein CASSSWRGSYEQYF.

This clone was recorded a few times. The V gene is TRBV2, the J gene TRBJ2-5; 8 positions match TRBD2. Germline V lookup: CDR1 SNHLY, CDR2 FYNNEI. The CDR3 covers 16 residues. Trimming at V came to 7 bases and at J to 1 base, leaving 11 bases not matched to a gene. The CDR3 coding sequence is TGTGCCAGCAAGAGAAGCGGCGGGGGGTCCCAAGAGACCCAGTACTTC. It encodes CASKRSGGGSQETQYF.

The CDR3 region is CASSAARDSPLHF. CDR3 coding DNA: TGCGCCAGCAGTGCGGCACGGGATTCACCCCTCCACTTT. The rearrangement uses TRBV10-1 and TRBJ1-6; D remains unclear. CDR1 is WNHNN, CDR2 SYGVQD, per germline (reference sequence). V was pared by 4 bases and J by 8 bases, with 9 bases between. This CDR3 contains 13 residues.

J is TRBJ2-2 and V is TRBV9; D call uncertain. The CDR3 sequence is 13 residues long. Trimming removed 0 bases at V and 7 bases at J, with 7 bases between. Germline CDR1 and CDR2: SGDLS and YYNGEE. The CDR3 DNA sequence: TGTGCCAGCAGCGTAGGGCCAGACGGGGAGCTGTTTTTT. Encoded protein: CASSVGPDGELFF. Full variable domain (missing parts from reference TRBV9 and TRBJ2-2): DSGVTQTPKHLITATGQRVTLRCSPRSGDLSVYWYQQSLDQGLQFLIQYYNGEERAKGNILERFSAQQFPDLHSELNLSSLELGDSALYFCASSVGPDGELFFGEGSRLTVL.

V is TRBV5-4 and J is TRBJ2-7; possibly TRBD1 for D (6 bases). V was clipped by 0 bases and J by 5 bases, with 12 bases between them. CDR3 length: 14 residues. The germline gives CDR1 SGHNT, CDR2 YYREEE (reference sequence). The CDR3 protein is CASSLDPRGHEQYF. The CDR3 DNA is TGTGCCAGCAGCTTGGACCCCAGGGGCCACGAGCAGTACTTC.

This CDR3 reads CASSEYVNRGRGGYTF. The DNA for the CDR3 is TGTGCCAGCAGTGAATATGTAAACAGGGGGCGAGGGGGCTACACCTTC. This sequence joins TRBV25-1 and TRBJ1-2; 9 nucleotides line up with TRBD1. The V and J ends lost 0 bases and 8 bases, in that order; junction bases with no gene match: 10. Germline V gene sequence: CDR1 MGHDK, CDR2 SYGVNS. The CDR3 sequence is 16 residues long.

V gene TRBV10-1 combines with J gene TRBJ2-7; D is unclear. With 0 bases removed from V and 6 bases from J, the gap between germline ends came to 9 bases. The CDR3 covers 13 residues. Germline CDR1 reads WNHNN; CDR2 reads SYGVQD (reference sequence). CDR3 amino acids: CASSESYGGEQYF. The DNA of the CDR3 is TGCGCCAGCAGTGAGTCCTACGGCGGCGAGCAGTACTTC.

V gene TRBV6-6 combines with J gene TRBJ2-7; no clear D. Deletions cut 1 base from V and 3 bases from J, with 7 bases between. The CDR3 spans 13 residues. The V gene's germline CDR1 is MNHNY and CDR2 SVGAGI (reference sequence). CDR3 nucleotide sequence: TGTGCCAGCAGTTACTACGGCGGCTACGAGCAGTACTTC. Translation: CASSYYGGYEQYF.

V and J are TRBV25-1 and TRBJ2-5, with D maybe TRBD1 (5 bases). Trimming removed 3 bases at V and 1 base at J, with 15 bases between. There are 16 residues in the CDR3. CDR1 and CDR2 from the germline V gene are MGHDK and SYGVNS. DNA of the CDR3: TGTGCCAGCAGTGACCCCTCTACAGGAGTCCAAGAGACCCAGTACTTC. The encoded protein is CASSDPSTGVQETQYF.

This clone turned up a few times. The gene calls are TRBV28 and TRBJ1-2; the D gene is possibly TRBD1 (6 bases). Trimming removed 4 bases from V and 8 bases from J, with 11 bases in between. CDR1 and CDR2 from the germline V gene are MDHEN and SYDVKM. This CDR3 is built from 12 residues. Here the CDR3 DNA reads TGTGCCAGCAGTTCAGGGGAAAAGGGCTACACCTTC. This translates into CASSSGEKGYTF.

The chain has TRBV30 and TRBJ1-1, with D hard to call. The length of the CDR3 is 14 residues. Germline V gives CDR1 GTSNPN, CDR2 SVGIG (reference sequence). Between the trimmed V and J ends, which lost 3 bases and 0 bases, there was a span of 11 bases. The CDR3 DNA sequence: TGTGCCTGGAGGTCGTGGCAGATGAACACTGAAGCTTTCTTT. Amino acid sequence: CAWRSWQMNTEAFF.

The rearrangement uses TRBV28 and TRBJ1-1; no clear D. Germline CDR1 and CDR2: MDHEN and SYDVKM. This CDR3 has 16 residues. V shed 4 bases and J shed 3 bases, with 18 bases lying between them. Written as DNA, the CDR3 is TGTGCCAGCAGTTCCAACTCTTGGACTACCGACACTGAAGCTTTCTTT. As protein: CASSSNSWTTDTEAFF.

CDR3 DNA: TGCAGTGCTAGAGACAGAGAAAAACTGTTTTTT. This codes for CSARDREKLFF. V gene TRBV20-1 combines with J gene TRBJ1-4; D is uncertain. V lost 0 bases and J lost 8, with 4 bases in between. Per germline, CDR1 DFQATT and CDR2 SNEGSKA (reference sequence). The CDR3 is made up of 11 amino acids.

V usage is TRBV5-1 and J usage is TRBJ1-2, with D possibly matching TRBD1 (5 bases). The length of the CDR3 is 14 residues. V lost 2 bases, J lost 3 bases, and 11 bases lay in between. CDR1 is SGHRS and CDR2 is YFSETQ in the germline V gene. The CDR3 is CASSFRDWDYGYTF. The CDR3 DNA reads TGCGCCAGCAGCTTCCGGGACTGGGACTATGGCTACACCTTC. The full variable domain, rest sourced from reference TRBV5-1 and TRBJ1-2, is KAGVTQTPRYLIKTRGQQVTLSCSPISGHRSVSWYQQTPGQGLQFLFEYFSETQRNKGNFPGRFSGRQFSNSRSEMNVSTLELGDSALYLCASSFRDWDYGYTFGSGTRLTVV.

Note on this clone: The same CDR3 can be traced to other DNA sequences in this sample. This rearrangement joins TRBV2 to TRBJ2-2; 11 bases are shared with TRBD2. CDR3 length: 15 residues. J was trimmed by 2 bases and V by 6 bases; bases with no gene match: 2. Germline V gives CDR1 SNHLY, CDR2 FYNNEI. CDR3 residues: CASSGTSGNTGELFF. In nucleotides, the CDR3 is TGTGCCAGCAGCGGGACTAGCGGTAACACCGGGGAGCTGTTTTTT. Combining the CDR3 with reference TRBV2 and TRBJ2-2 gives the whole variable domain EPEVTQTPSHQVTQMGQEVILRCVPISNHLYFYWYRQILGQKVEFLVSFYNNEISEKSEIFDDQFSVERPDGSNFTLKIRSTKLEDSAMYFCASSGTSGNTGELFFGEGSRLTVL.

A few counts support this clone. CDR3 sequence (DNA): TGCGCCAGCACCCAACTAGCGGGGGAATGGGCCTACGAGCAGTACTTC. Translating gives CASTQLAGEWAYEQYF. V gene TRBV10-1 combines with J gene TRBJ2-7; TRBD2 matches 11 bases. The germline CDR1 and CDR2 sequences are WNHNN and SYGVQD (reference sequence). V shed 7 bases, J shed 2 bases, and the junction held 10 bases outside the gene matches. The CDR3 consists of 16 residues.

This chain uses TRBV6-6 with TRBJ2-7, with 11 positions matching TRBD1. The CDR3 is 15 residues long. Trimming removed 5 bases from V and 4 bases from J; junction bases left unmatched: 7. CDR1 is MNHNY, CDR2 SVGAGI, per germline (reference sequence). The chain's CDR3 is CASSPGQGVPYEQYF. The CDR3 DNA is TGTGCCAGCAGTCCGGGACAGGGGGTCCCTTACGAGCAGTACTTC.

The CDR3 loop is CAISARDRGYNSPLHF. The CDR3 DNA is TGTGCCATCAGTGCCAGAGACAGGGGCTACAATTCACCCCTCCACTTT. The rearrangement links TRBV10-3 to TRBJ1-6, with 8 positions matching TRBD1. Germline values: CDR1 ENHRY, CDR2 SYGVKD. V gave up 4 bases and J gave up 7 bases; unmatched junction bases: 9. The CDR3 sequence is 16 residues long.

The chain recombines TRBV2 with TRBJ1-1; possible D gene TRBD1, 6 bases. The germline CDR1 and CDR2 sequences are SNHLY and FYNNEI. CDR3 length: 13 amino acids. The V end lost 7 bases, the J end lost 1 base, and 10 bases lay between the germline ends. CDR3 nucleotides: TGTGCCAGCAAGCCGACAGGGAACACTGAAGCTTTCTTT. Translated, it gives CASKPTGNTEAFF.

This clone appeared a single time. The genes are TRBV5-4 and TRBJ1-1; no clear D. The germline CDR1 and CDR2 sequences are SGHNT and YYREEE (reference sequence). Deletions cut 3 bases from V and 0 bases from J, with 9 bases between. The CDR3 loop spans 14 amino acids. CDR3 bases: TGTGCCAGCAGCTGGGAGAACATGAACACTGAAGCTTTCTTT. This sequence encodes CASSWENMNTEAFF.

CDR3 amino acids: CASSQTSGVYEQYF. The CDR3 coding sequence is TGTGCCAGCAGCCAGACTAGCGGGGTCTACGAGCAGTACTTC. The chain couples TRBV7-2 to TRBJ2-7, with 11 bases fitting TRBD2. Germline-derived CDR1 and CDR2 are SGHTA and FQGNSA. The CDR3 is 14 residues long. J was trimmed by 3 bases and V by 5 bases; bases with no gene match: 3.

The chain recombines TRBV5-6 with TRBJ1-6; TRBD1 matches 10 bases. The length of the CDR3 is 14 residues. V gave up 4 bases and J gave up 7 bases; unmatched junction bases: 2. Per germline, CDR1 SGHDT and CDR2 YYEEEE. The CDR3 DNA is TGTGCCAGCAGCCCGGGACAGGGGAATTCACCCCTCCACTTT. It encodes CASSPGQGNSPLHF.

The chain uses TRBV7-9 and TRBJ1-6, with D uncertain. In germline, CDR1 is SEHNR, CDR2 FQNEAQ (reference sequence). This CDR3 contains 14 residues. V was pared by 0 bases and J by 7 bases, with 7 bases between. This chain's CDR3 is CASSLAGSNSPLHF. The CDR3, as DNA: TGTGCCAGCAGCTTAGCGGGCAGCAATTCACCCCTCCACTTT.

A single count supports this clone. CDR3 sequence reads: CASSLRVSSYNSPLHF. The DNA of the CDR3 is TGTGCCAGCAGCTTACGGGTGAGCTCCTATAATTCACCCCTCCACTTT. V and J are TRBV7-8 and TRBJ1-6; D is unclear. V shed 2 bases and J shed 0 bases, with 8 bases lying between them. Germline CDR1 reads SGHVS; CDR2 reads FQNEAQ. The CDR3 has 16 residues.

The rearrangement links TRBV11-2 to TRBJ2-5; the D gene is possibly TRBD2 (5 bases). This CDR3 comprises 13 residues. V lost 3 bases to trimming and J lost 2 bases, with 7 bases between them. The germline CDR1 and CDR2 sequences are SGHAT and FQNNGV. CDR3 DNA: TGTGCCAGCAGCTTTGGGAGTCAAGAGACCCAGTACTTC. It encodes CASSFGSQETQYF.